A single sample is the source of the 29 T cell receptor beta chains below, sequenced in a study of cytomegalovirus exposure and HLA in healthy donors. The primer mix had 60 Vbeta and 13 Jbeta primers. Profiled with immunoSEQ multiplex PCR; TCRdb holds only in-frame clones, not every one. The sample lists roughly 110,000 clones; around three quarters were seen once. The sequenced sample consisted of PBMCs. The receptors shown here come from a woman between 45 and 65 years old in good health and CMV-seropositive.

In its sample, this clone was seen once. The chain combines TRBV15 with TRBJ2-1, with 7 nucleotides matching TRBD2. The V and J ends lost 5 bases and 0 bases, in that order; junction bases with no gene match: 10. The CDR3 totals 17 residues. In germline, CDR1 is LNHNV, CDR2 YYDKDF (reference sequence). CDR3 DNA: TGTGCCACCAGCCTACGCCGGGGGGTTGGCTCCTACAATGAGCAGTTCTTC. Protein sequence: CATSLRRGVGSYNEQFF.

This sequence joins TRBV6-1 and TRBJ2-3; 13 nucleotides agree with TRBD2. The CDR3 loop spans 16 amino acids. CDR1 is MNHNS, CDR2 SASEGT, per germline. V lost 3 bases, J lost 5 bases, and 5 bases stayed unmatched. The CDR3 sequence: CASSDTSGGALDTQYF. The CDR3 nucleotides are TGTGCCAGCAGTGATACTAGCGGGGGGGCCTTAGATACGCAGTATTTT.

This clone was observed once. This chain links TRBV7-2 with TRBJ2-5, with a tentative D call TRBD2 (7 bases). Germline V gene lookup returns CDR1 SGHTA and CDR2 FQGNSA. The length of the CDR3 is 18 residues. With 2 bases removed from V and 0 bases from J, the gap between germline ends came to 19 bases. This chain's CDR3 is CASSLTGGGGGDQETQYF. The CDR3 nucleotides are TGTGCCAGCAGCTTAACCGGGGGCGGGGGAGGGGACCAAGAGACCCAGTACTTC.

CDR3 loop: CSVRDKHTQYF. In DNA form, the CDR3 reads TGCAGCGTCCGGGACAAACATACGCAGTATTTT. This rearrangement joins TRBV29-1 to TRBJ2-3; D possibly corresponds to TRBD1 (6 bases). Germline loops: CDR1 SQVTM, CDR2 ANQGSEA. This CDR3 spans 11 amino acids. V lost 6 bases to trimming and J lost 7 bases, with 11 bases between them.

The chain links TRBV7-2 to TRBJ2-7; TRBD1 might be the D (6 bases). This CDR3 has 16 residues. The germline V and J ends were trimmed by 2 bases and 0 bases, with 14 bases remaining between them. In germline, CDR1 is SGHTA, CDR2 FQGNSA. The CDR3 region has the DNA TGTGCCAGCAGCTTAAACGGACAGACTTACTCCTACGAGCAGTACTTC. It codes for CASSLNGQTYSYEQYF.

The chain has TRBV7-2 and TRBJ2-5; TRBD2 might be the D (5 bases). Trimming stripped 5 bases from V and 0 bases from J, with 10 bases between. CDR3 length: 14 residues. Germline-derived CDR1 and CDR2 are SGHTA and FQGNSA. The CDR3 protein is CASSAPGNQETQYF. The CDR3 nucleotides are TGTGCCAGCAGCGCCCCGGGGAACCAAGAGACCCAGTACTTC.

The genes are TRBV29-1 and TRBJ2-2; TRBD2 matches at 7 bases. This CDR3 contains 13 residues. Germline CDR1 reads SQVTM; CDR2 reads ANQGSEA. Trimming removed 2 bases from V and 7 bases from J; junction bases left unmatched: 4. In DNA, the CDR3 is TGCAGCGTTGAAATGGGGAGGGACGGGGAGCTGTTTTTT. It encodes CSVEMGRDGELFF.

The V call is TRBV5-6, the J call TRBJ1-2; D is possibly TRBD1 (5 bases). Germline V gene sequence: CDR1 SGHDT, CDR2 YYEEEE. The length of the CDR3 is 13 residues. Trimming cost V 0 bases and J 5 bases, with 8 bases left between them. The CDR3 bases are TGTGCCAGCAGCTTGGTGGGGGGTTATGGCTACACCTTC. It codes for CASSLVGGYGYTF.

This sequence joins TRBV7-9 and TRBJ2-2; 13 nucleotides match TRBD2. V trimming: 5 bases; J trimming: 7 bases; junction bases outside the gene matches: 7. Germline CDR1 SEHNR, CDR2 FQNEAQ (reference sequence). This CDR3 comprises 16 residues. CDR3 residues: CASSPAGTSGIGELFF. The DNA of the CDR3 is TGTGCCAGCAGCCCGGCCGGGACTAGCGGGATCGGGGAGCTGTTTTTT.

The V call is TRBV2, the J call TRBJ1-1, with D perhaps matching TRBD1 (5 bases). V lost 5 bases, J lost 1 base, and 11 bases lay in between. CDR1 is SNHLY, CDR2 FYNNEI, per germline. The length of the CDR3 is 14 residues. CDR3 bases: TGTGCCAGCAGTTTTGGGGGGGGGAACACTGAAGCTTTCTTT. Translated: CASSFGGGNTEAFF.

CDR3 loop: CAWSVGGVPSTDTQYF. CDR3 coding DNA: TGTGCCTGGAGTGTCGGAGGGGTTCCTAGCACAGATACGCAGTATTTT. V is TRBV30 and J is TRBJ2-3, with D perhaps TRBD2 (6 bases). V dropped 0 bases and J dropped 0 bases, with 13 bases sitting between them. CDR1 and CDR2 (germline): GTSNPN, SVGIG (reference sequence). CDR3 length: 16 amino acids.

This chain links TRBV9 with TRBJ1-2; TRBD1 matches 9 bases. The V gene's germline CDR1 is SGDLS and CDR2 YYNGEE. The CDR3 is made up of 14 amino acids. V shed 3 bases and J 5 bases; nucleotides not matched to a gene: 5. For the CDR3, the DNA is TGTGCCAGCAGCGGAACAGGGGGCGATTATGGCTACACCTTC. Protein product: CASSGTGGDYGYTF.

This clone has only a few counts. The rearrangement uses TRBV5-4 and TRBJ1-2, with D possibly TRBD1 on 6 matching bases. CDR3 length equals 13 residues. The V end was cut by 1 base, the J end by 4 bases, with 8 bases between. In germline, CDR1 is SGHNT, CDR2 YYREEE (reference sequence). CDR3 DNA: TGTGCCAGCAGCTTGCAGGGGCCCTATGGCTACACCTTC. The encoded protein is CASSLQGPYGYTF. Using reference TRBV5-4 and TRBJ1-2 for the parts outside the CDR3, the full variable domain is ETGVTQSPTHLIKTRGQQVTLRCSSQSGHNTVSWYQQALGQGPQFIFQYYREEENGRGNFPPRFSGLQFPNYSSELNVNALELDDSALYLCASSLQGPYGYTFGSGTRLTVV.

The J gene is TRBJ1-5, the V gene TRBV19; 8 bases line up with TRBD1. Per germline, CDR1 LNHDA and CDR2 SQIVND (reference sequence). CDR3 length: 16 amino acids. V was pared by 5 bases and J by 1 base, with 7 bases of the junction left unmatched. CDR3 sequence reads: CASSARGQWSNQPQHF. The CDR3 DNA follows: TGTGCCAGTAGTGCCAGGGGGCAGTGGAGCAATCAGCCCCAGCATTTT.

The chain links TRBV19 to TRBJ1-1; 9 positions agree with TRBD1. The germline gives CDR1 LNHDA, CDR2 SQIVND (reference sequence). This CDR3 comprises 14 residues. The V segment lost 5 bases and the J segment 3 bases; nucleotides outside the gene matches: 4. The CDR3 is CASSLRTGDTEAFF. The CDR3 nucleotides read TGTGCCAGTAGTTTAAGGACAGGGGACACTGAAGCTTTCTTT.

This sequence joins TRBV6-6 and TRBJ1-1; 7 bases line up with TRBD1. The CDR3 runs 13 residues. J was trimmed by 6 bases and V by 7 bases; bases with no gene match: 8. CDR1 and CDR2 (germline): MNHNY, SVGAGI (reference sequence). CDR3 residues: CASIGQVTAEAFF. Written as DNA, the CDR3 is TGTGCCAGCATCGGACAGGTCACCGCTGAAGCTTTCTTT.

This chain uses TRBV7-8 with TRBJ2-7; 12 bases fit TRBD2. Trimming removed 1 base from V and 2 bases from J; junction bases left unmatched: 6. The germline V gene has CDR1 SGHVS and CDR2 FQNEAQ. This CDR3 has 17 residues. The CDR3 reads CASSLGLAGGPAYEQYF. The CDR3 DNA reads TGTGCCAGCAGCTTAGGGCTAGCGGGGGGGCCAGCCTACGAGCAGTACTTC.

CDR3 DNA sequence: TGTGCCAGCAGTGAAAACGGGGGGAAGGGAAACACTGAAGCTTTCTTT. This codes for CASSENGGKGNTEAFF. The V call is TRBV6-1, the J call TRBJ1-1, with D maybe TRBD1 (5 bases). This CDR3 comprises 16 residues. V was pared by 2 bases and J by 2 bases, with 15 bases between. Germline CDR1 reads MNHNS; CDR2 reads SASEGT.

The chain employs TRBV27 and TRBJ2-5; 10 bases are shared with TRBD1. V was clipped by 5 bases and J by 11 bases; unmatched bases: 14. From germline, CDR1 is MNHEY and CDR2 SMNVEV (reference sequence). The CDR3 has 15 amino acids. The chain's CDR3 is CASSIGTGEVGEQYF. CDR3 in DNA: TGTGCCAGCAGTATCGGGACAGGGGAGGTGGGGGAGCAGTACTTC.

CDR3: CAWSARGGEQYF. Here the CDR3 DNA reads TGTGCCTGGAGTGCCCGAGGCGGCGAGCAGTACTTC. The chain has TRBV30 and TRBJ2-7; D is uncertain. Germline V gene lookup returns CDR1 GTSNPN and CDR2 SVGIG (reference sequence). V lost 1 base to trimming and J lost 6 bases, with 10 bases between them. This CDR3 is built from 12 residues.

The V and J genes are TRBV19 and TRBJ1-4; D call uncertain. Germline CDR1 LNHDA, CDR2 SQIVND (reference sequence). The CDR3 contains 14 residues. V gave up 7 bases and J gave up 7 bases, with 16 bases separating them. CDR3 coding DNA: TGTGCCAGTAAAACCATGGGGAGAAGTGAAAAACTGTTTTTT. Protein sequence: CASKTMGRSEKLFF.

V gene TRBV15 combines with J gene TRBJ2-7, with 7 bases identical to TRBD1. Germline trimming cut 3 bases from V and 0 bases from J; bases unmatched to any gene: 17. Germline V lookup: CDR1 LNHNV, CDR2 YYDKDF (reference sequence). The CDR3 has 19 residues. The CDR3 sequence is CATSRGQYPGTPSSYEQYF. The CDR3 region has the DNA TGTGCCACCAGCAGGGGACAGTACCCCGGGACCCCTAGCTCCTACGAGCAGTACTTC.

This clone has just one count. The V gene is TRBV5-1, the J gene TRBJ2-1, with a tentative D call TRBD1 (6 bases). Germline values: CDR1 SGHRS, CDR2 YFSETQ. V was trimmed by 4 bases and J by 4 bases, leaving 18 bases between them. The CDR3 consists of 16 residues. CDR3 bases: TGCGCCAGCAGCGACGCCTCGGGGACATGGTACAATGAGCAGTTCTTC. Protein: CASSDASGTWYNEQFF.

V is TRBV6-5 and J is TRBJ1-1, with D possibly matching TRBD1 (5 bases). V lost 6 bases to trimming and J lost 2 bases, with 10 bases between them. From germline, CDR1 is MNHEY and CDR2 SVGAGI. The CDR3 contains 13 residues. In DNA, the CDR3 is TGTGCCAGCAGAGAAACAGGTAACACTGAAGCTTTCTTT. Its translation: CASRETGNTEAFF.

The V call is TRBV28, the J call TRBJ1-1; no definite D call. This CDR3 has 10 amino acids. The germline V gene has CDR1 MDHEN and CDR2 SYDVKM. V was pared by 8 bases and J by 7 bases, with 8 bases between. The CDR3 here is CASSGSEAFF. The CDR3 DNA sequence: TGTGCCAGCTCCGGGAGTGAAGCTTTCTTT.

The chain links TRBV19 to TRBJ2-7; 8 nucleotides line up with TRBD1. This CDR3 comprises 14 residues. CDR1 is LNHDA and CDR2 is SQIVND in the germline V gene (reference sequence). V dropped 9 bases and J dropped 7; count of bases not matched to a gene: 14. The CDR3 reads CASGRGTGRGEQYF. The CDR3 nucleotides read TGTGCCAGCGGCAGGGGGACAGGTCGTGGGGAGCAGTACTTC. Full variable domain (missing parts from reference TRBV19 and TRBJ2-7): DGGITQSPKYLFRKEGQNVTLSCEQNLNHDAMYWYRQDPGQGLRLIYYSQIVNDFQKGDIAEGYSVSREKKESFPLTVTSAQKNPTAFYLCASGRGTGRGEQYFGPGTRLTVT.

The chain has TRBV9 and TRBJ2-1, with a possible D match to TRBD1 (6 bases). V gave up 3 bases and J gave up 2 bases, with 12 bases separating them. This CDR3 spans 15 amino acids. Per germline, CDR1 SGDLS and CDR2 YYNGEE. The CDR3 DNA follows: TGTGCCAGCAGCGACCGGGACACCCCCTACAATGAGCAGTTCTTC. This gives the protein CASSDRDTPYNEQFF.

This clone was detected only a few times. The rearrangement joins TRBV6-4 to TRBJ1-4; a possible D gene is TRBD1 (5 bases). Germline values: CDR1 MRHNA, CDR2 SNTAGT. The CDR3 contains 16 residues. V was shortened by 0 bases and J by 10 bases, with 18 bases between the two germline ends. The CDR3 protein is CASSDSGGGVVGKLFF. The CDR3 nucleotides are TGTGCCAGCAGTGACTCGGGGGGGGGTGTAGTCGGAAAACTGTTTTTT.

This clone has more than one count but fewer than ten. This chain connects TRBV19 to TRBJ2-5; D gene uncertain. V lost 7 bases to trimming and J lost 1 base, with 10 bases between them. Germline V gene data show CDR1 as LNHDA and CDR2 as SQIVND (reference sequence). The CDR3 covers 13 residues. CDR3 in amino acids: CASTHPPQETQYF. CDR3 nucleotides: TGTGCCAGTACCCATCCCCCCCAAGAGACCCAGTACTTC.